This passage covers 16 T cell receptor beta chains from one sample sequenced in a study of cytomegalovirus exposure and HLA in healthy donors. The PCR was carried out with 60 Vbeta primers and 13 Jbeta primers. TCRdb's table, derived via immunoSEQ multiplex PCR, lists solely in-frame clones and lacks some. There are 100,000 to 150,000 clones in the sample; 80% occur only once, and around 3.6% lies in the top ten. The material sequenced was PBMCs. These TCRs come from a woman between 35 and 50 years old in good health and CMV-seronegative.

The genes are TRBV6-5 and TRBJ2-2; maybe TRBD1 (6 bases). The CDR3 runs 14 residues. With 6 bases removed from V and 5 bases from J, the gap between germline ends came to 13 bases. The germline V gene has CDR1 MNHEY and CDR2 SVGAGI. CDR3 DNA: TGTGCCAGCAGCCGAACACAGGGTACCGGGGAGCTGTTTTTT. It translates to CASSRTQGTGELFF.

The CDR3 DNA reads as TGTGCCACCAGCTTCCCTAGCACAGATACGCAGTATTTT. This sequence encodes CATSFPSTDTQYF. This chain connects TRBV15 to TRBJ2-3; no firm D call. Trimming cost V 5 bases and J 0 bases, with 6 bases left between them. The CDR3 consists of 13 residues. Per germline, CDR1 LNHNV and CDR2 YYDKDF (reference sequence).

For this clone: One junction end disagrees with the germline gene, perhaps due to a read error. The CDR3 region is CASSKERGGSGNTIYF. For the CDR3, the DNA is TGCGCCAGCAGCAAAGAAAGGGGAGGGTCTGGAAACACCATATATTTT. This rearrangement joins TRBV4-3 to TRBJ1-3; D is possibly TRBD1 (5 bases). Germline loops: CDR1 LGHNA, CDR2 YSLEER. The CDR3 consists of 16 residues.

This clone was observed a handful of times. CDR3 nucleotide sequence: TGTGCCAGCAGCCCGGTGGGACAGGGGCGGACTGAAGCTTTCTTT. This sequence encodes CASSPVGQGRTEAFF. V is TRBV5-5 and J is TRBJ1-1; 10 bases match TRBD1. Germline CDR1 reads SGHKS; CDR2 reads YYEKEE (reference sequence). V lost 4 bases and J lost 5; bases outside the gene matches: 8. CDR3 size: 15 residues.

This chain uses TRBV6-1 with TRBJ2-3; D is ambiguous. From germline, CDR1 is MNHNS and CDR2 SASEGT. The CDR3 length is 12 residues. V was pared by 11 bases and J by 2 bases, with 11 bases between. This CDR3 reads CAAATTTDTQYF. The CDR3 DNA sequence: TGTGCCGCAGCAACTACCACAGATACGCAGTATTTT.

The CDR3 here is CASSSQGTGREKLFF. The CDR3 DNA reads TGTGCCAGCAGCTCCCAAGGGACAGGGAGGGAAAAACTGTTTTTT. V and J are TRBV7-2 and TRBJ1-4; 9 bases are a match to TRBD1. V shed 4 bases and J 8 bases; nucleotides not matched to a gene: 8. Germline CDR1 reads SGHTA; CDR2 reads FQGNSA. The CDR3 is 15 residues long.

This chain links TRBV7-3 with TRBJ2-3; 7 bases agree with TRBD2. The CDR3 has 14 amino acids. Germline-derived CDR1 and CDR2 are SGHTA and FQGTGA. V was clipped by 6 bases and J by 9 bases; unmatched bases: 12. CDR3 bases: TGTGCCAGCAGTTCCAGCGGGGACGGGGGGACGCAGTATTTT. Protein product: CASSSSGDGGTQYF. Complete variable domain (other parts from reference TRBV7-3 and TRBJ2-3): GAGVSQTPSNKVTEKGKYVELRCDPISGHTALYWYRQSLGQGPEFLIYFQGTGAADDSGLPNDRFFAVRPEGSVSTLKIQRTERGDSAVYLCASSSSGDGGTQYFGPGTRLTVL.

The chain employs TRBV2 and TRBJ2-2; tentatively, D is TRBD2 (6 bases). From germline, CDR1 is SNHLY and CDR2 FYNNEI. V lost 8 bases and J lost 6, with 16 bases in between. CDR3 length equals 14 residues. The CDR3 loop is CASRSGLGAGELFF. CDR3 DNA sequence: TGTGCCAGCCGGAGCGGGTTGGGGGCCGGGGAGCTGTTTTTT. Based on the CDR3 plus reference TRBV2 and TRBJ2-2, the full variable domain is EPEVTQTPSHQVTQMGQEVILRCVPISNHLYFYWYRQILGQKVEFLVSFYNNEISEKSEIFDDQFSVERPDGSNFTLKIRSTKLEDSAMYFCASRSGLGAGELFFGEGSRLTVL.

The chain couples TRBV19 to TRBJ1-5; D unclear. Germline-derived CDR1 and CDR2 are LNHDA and SQIVND (reference sequence). The CDR3 loop spans 16 amino acids. V lost 3 bases and J lost 0, with 12 bases in between. The CDR3 protein is CASSIGGPDSNQPQHF. The DNA for the CDR3 is TGTGCCAGTAGTATTGGTGGGCCGGATAGCAATCAGCCCCAGCATTTT.

The chain uses TRBV29-1 and TRBJ2-7; TRBD1 aligns across 8 bases. Germline CDR1 is SQVTM and CDR2 is ANQGSEA. This CDR3 has 13 amino acids. J was trimmed by 4 bases and V by 6 bases; bases with no gene match: 8. The CDR3 is CSVGQGSRYEQYF. For the CDR3, the DNA is TGCAGCGTCGGACAGGGAAGTAGATACGAGCAGTACTTC.

The chain employs TRBV29-1 and TRBJ1-2; D unclear. The CDR3 has 11 amino acids. Germline-derived CDR1 and CDR2 are SQVTM and ANQGSEA. Deletions cut 7 bases from V and 8 bases from J, with 14 bases between. The chain's CDR3 is CSASVAGGYTF. As DNA, the CDR3 is TGCAGCGCCTCAGTGGCGGGCGGCTACACCTTC. Drawing the rest from reference TRBV29-1 and TRBJ1-2, the complete variable domain is SAVISQKPSRDICQRGTSLTIQCQVDSQVTMMFWYRQQPGQSLTLIATANQGSEATYESGFVIDKFPISRPNLTFSTLTVSNMSPEDSSIYLCSASVAGGYTFGSGTRLTVV.

CDR3: CASMAGASGRAQFF. The CDR3 nucleotides read TGTGCCAGTATGGCCGGGGCTAGCGGGAGGGCCCAGTTCTTC. The genes are TRBV19 and TRBJ2-1; 12 bases map to TRBD2. Germline CDR1 and CDR2: LNHDA and SQIVND (reference sequence). The CDR3 runs to 14 residues. J gave up 13 bases and V 7 bases, and 11 bases lay outside the gene matches.

The J gene is TRBJ1-3, the V gene TRBV14; D uncertain. CDR1 and CDR2 from the germline V gene are SGHDN and FVKESK. The germline V and J ends were trimmed by 4 bases and 0 bases, with 4 bases remaining between them. CDR3 length equals 13 residues. CDR3 DNA: TGTGCCAGCAGCCCCTCCTCTGGAAACACCATATATTTT. Its protein product is CASSPSSGNTIYF.

The genes are TRBV5-1 and TRBJ1-2, with TRBD1 as a possible D gene (5 bases). The CDR3 runs 15 residues. V lost 4 bases to trimming and J lost 8 bases, with 21 bases between them. CDR1 is SGHRS and CDR2 is YFSETQ in the germline V gene. The DNA for the CDR3 is TGCGCCAGCAGCCCGAGTGGGCAGGGAGGAGGCGGCTACACCTTC. Translation gives CASSPSGQGGGGYTF. Full variable domain (remainder filled in from reference TRBV5-1 and TRBJ1-2): KAGVTQTPRYLIKTRGQQVTLSCSPISGHRSVSWYQQTPGQGLQFLFEYFSETQRNKGNFPGRFSGRQFSNSRSEMNVSTLELGDSALYLCASSPSGQGGGGYTFGSGTRLTVV.

There are a few counts of this clone. The genes are TRBV6-1 and TRBJ2-3; possible D gene TRBD1, 5 bases. The CDR3 has 14 residues. Germline-derived CDR1 and CDR2 are MNHNS and SASEGT. With 4 bases removed from V and 6 bases from J, the gap between germline ends came to 14 bases. CDR3: CASSAARGRDTQYF. The CDR3 bases are TGTGCCAGCAGTGCGGCTAGGGGCAGGGATACGCAGTATTTT.

The rearrangement uses TRBV19 and TRBJ1-5, with unresolved D. CDR1 is LNHDA, CDR2 SQIVND, per germline (reference sequence). Trimming shortened V by 0 bases and J by 0 bases, and 9 bases separated the two germline ends. CDR3 length: 16 residues. In DNA, the CDR3 is TGTGCCAGTAGTATAGATCCGGGGTATAGCAATCAGCCCCAGCATTTT. Protein product: CASSIDPGYSNQPQHF.